These 23 T cell receptor beta chains were all obtained from the same sample, sequenced in a study of blood T cell repertoires in COVID-19 (dated by TCRdb to 2018 to 2021). Library construction relied on the immunoSEQ multiplex PCR assay. This is the immuneACCESS table as TCRdb keeps it, with only in-frame sequences that have V and J called. A part of the clones is gone; compared with another copy, unresolved V genes explain less than half, and the rest is unexplained. In all, the sample holds about 60,000 clones, and roughly 90% of those were seen once. The ten largest clones capture about 9.5% of the sample. The sample comprised peripheral blood. These receptors were obtained from a human donor with acute or convalescent COVID-19. The donor label of this sample is uncertain.

Details on this clone: The sample has other DNA sequences that encode this CDR3 too. The chain has TRBV4-2 and TRBJ1-1; weak D call: TRBD1 (6 bases). The CDR3 extends over 14 amino acids. The germline V gene has CDR1 LGHNA and CDR2 YNFKEQ. Trimming took off 0 bases at V and 2 bases at J, with 7 bases between the two ends. Written as DNA, the CDR3 is TGTGCCAGCAGCCAAGACAGGGGAAACACTGAAGCTTTCTTT. Translating gives CASSQDRGNTEAFF.

The genes are TRBV6-4 and TRBJ2-2; 9 bases fit TRBD1. CDR1 and CDR2 from the germline V gene are MRHNA and SNTAGT. The CDR3 loop spans 15 amino acids. The V gene end was trimmed by 6 bases and the J gene end by 6 bases; junction bases not matched to a gene: 8. This chain's CDR3 is CASRAQGAVPGELFF. CDR3 DNA sequence: TGTGCCAGCAGGGCACAGGGGGCGGTACCCGGGGAGCTGTTTTTT.

The chain combines TRBV4-2 with TRBJ2-1, with D maybe TRBD1 (6 bases). This CDR3 comprises 16 residues. Trimming pared 2 bases from V and 0 bases from J, leaving 11 bases between. Looked up from germline, CDR1 is LGHNA and CDR2 is YNFKEQ. The CDR3 sequence: CASSQNRGSSYNEQFF. Here the CDR3 DNA reads TGTGCCAGCAGCCAAAATAGGGGGAGCTCCTACAATGAGCAGTTCTTC.

This clone showed up just a few times. V usage is TRBV7-6 and J usage is TRBJ1-5, with TRBD1 as a possible D gene (5 bases). Germline CDR1 SGHVS, CDR2 FNYEAQ. This CDR3 has 18 amino acids. Deletions cut 0 bases from V and 3 bases from J, with 18 bases between. In DNA form, the CDR3 reads TGTGCCAGCAGCTTAGCGAGTTATTTCACAGGCACCAATCAGCCCCAGCATTTT. As protein: CASSLASYFTGTNQPQHF.

There are a few counts of this clone. The chain uses TRBV27 and TRBJ2-3; TRBD1 agrees at 7 bases. CDR1 is MNHEY and CDR2 is SMNVEV in the germline V gene (reference sequence). The CDR3 totals 13 residues. V gave up 6 bases and J gave up 6 bases; unmatched junction bases: 6. CDR3 nucleotides: TGTGCCAGCAGGCCACAGGGGCTTGATACGCAGTATTTT. Amino acid sequence: CASRPQGLDTQYF.

The chain has TRBV3-1 (or the pseudogene TRBV3-2) and TRBJ2-2; tentative D call: TRBD1 (6 bases). The CDR3 runs to 13 residues. V lost 4 bases, J lost 5 bases, and 8 bases lay in between. CDR1 LGHDT and CDR2 YNNKEL come from the germline V gene (reference sequence). In DNA, the CDR3 is TGTGCCAGCAGCCGTACAGGGACCGGGGAGCTGTTTTTT. Its translation: CASSRTGTGELFF.

The rearrangement uses TRBV27 and TRBJ2-7, with 10 bases fitting TRBD2. J gave up 3 bases and V 4 bases, and 3 bases lay outside the gene matches. This CDR3 has 14 amino acids. CDR1 and CDR2 (germline): MNHEY, SMNVEV (reference sequence). The CDR3 sequence is CASSYKREGYEQYF. The DNA for the CDR3 is TGTGCCAGCAGTTATAAGCGGGAGGGCTACGAGCAGTACTTC.

This rearrangement joins TRBV5-1 to TRBJ1-1, with 8 bases aligning to TRBD1. CDR1 is SGHRS, CDR2 YFSETQ, per germline. V dropped 7 bases and J dropped 0; count of bases not matched to a gene: 11. The CDR3 spans 16 residues. CDR3: CASRLQTGALNTEAFF. The DNA for the CDR3 is TGCGCCAGCCGCCTGCAGACAGGGGCTCTGAACACTGAAGCTTTCTTT.

The chain carries TRBV3-1 (or the pseudogene TRBV3-2) and TRBJ2-1, with unresolved D. From germline, CDR1 is LGHDT and CDR2 YNNKEL (reference sequence). The CDR3 spans 15 residues. V was shortened by 0 bases and J by 5 bases, with 11 bases between the two germline ends. This CDR3 is CASSQDSRQDNEQFF. The CDR3 DNA reads TGTGCCAGCAGCCAAGATTCGCGGCAAGACAATGAGCAGTTCTTC.

The CDR3 sequence: CASSLDQLGTATYNEQFF. The CDR3 DNA reads TGTGCCAGCAGCTTAGATCAGTTAGGGACAGCAACTTACAATGAGCAGTTCTTC. The V call is TRBV11-2, the J call TRBJ2-1; 7 nucleotides agree with TRBD1. The CDR3 contains 18 residues. Losses at the gene ends were 0 bases for V and 4 bases for J; bases not matched to a gene: 12. Germline V gene lookup returns CDR1 SGHAT and CDR2 FQNNGV.

The chain employs TRBV9 and TRBJ2-3; D is perhaps TRBD2 (7 bases). The CDR3 runs 16 residues. The germline V gene encodes CDR1 SGDLS and CDR2 YYNGEE. Trimming pared 5 bases from V and 2 bases from J, leaving 18 bases between. Here the CDR3 DNA reads TGTGCCAGCAGTGGGGGGGCCATTTTAGCCACAGATACGCAGTATTTT. Amino acids: CASSGGAILATDTQYF.

A single count supports this clone. The V gene is TRBV20-1, the J gene TRBJ2-7; TRBD1 is a possible D gene (5 bases). CDR3 length: 11 amino acids. Germline V gene sequence: CDR1 DFQATT, CDR2 SNEGSKA (reference sequence). V was trimmed by 6 bases and J by 4 bases, leaving 10 bases between them. CDR3 DNA sequence: TGCAGTGCAAGCCAGGGATACGAGCAGTACTTC. Its protein is CSASQGYEQYF.

This chain uses TRBV3-1 (or the pseudogene TRBV3-2) with TRBJ1-6; D possibly corresponds to TRBD1 (6 bases). Germline CDR1 LGHDT, CDR2 YNNKEL (reference sequence). This CDR3 has 15 amino acids. The V end was cut by 7 bases, the J end by 7 bases, with 17 bases between. Here the CDR3 reads CASTVRPGTNSPLHF. The CDR3 nucleotides read TGTGCCAGCACGGTAAGGCCAGGGACAAATTCACCCCTCCACTTT.

The CDR3 here is CASKQGLAEETQYF. CDR3 coding DNA: TGTGCCAGCAAGCAGGGACTAGCGGAAGAGACCCAGTACTTC. The rearrangement links TRBV6-5 to TRBJ2-5; 11 nucleotides agree with TRBD2. The CDR3 spans 14 residues. Trimming took 7 bases from V and 3 from J; bases not matched to a gene: 4. Germline V gene lookup returns CDR1 MNHEY and CDR2 SVGAGI.

CDR3 sequence: CASSRATGELFF. CDR3 sequence (DNA): TGCGCCAGCAGCAGGGCCACCGGGGAGCTGTTTTTT. This sequence joins TRBV10-2 and TRBJ2-2, with a weak D call TRBD1 (5 bases). Deletions cut 6 bases from V and 4 bases from J, with 6 bases between. CDR3 length: 12 amino acids. CDR1 and CDR2 (germline): WSHSY, SAAADI.

This chain links TRBV3-1 (or the pseudogene TRBV3-2) with TRBJ2-2; 8 bases are a match to TRBD1. The germline gives CDR1 LGHDT, CDR2 YNNKEL (reference sequence). CDR3 length equals 17 residues. The junction had 13 bases not matched to a gene; V was cut back by 4 bases and J by 6 bases. Here the CDR3 DNA reads TGTGCCAGCAGCCCCTTCTCACTTACCAGGGGGCCCGGGGAGCTGTTTTTT. Translated, it gives CASSPFSLTRGPGELFF.

The chain joins TRBV25-1 to TRBJ2-1; D may be TRBD1 (6 bases). Looked up from germline, CDR1 is MGHDK and CDR2 is SYGVNS. The CDR3 is made up of 14 amino acids. Trimming pared 4 bases from V and 6 bases from J, leaving 13 bases between. The CDR3 DNA is TGTGCCAGCAGTGGGAGGACAGCCTCCAATGAGCAGTTCTTC. Translated, it gives CASSGRTASNEQFF.

The V gene is TRBV6-5, the J gene TRBJ2-1, with 12 bases matching TRBD2. This CDR3 has 15 residues. Germline V CDR1 and CDR2: MNHEY, SVGAGI. With 4 bases clipped from V and 6 bases from J, the junction kept 4 bases outside the gene matches. The CDR3 protein is CASSWTSGDGNEQFF. CDR3 in DNA: TGTGCCAGCAGTTGGACTAGCGGGGATGGCAATGAGCAGTTCTTC.

This clone has a handful of counts. This chain joins TRBV18 and TRBJ1-5, with D maybe TRBD1 (5 bases). This CDR3 region has 16 residues. V was trimmed by 0 bases and J by 1 base, leaving 10 bases between them. Germline loops: CDR1 KGHSH, CDR2 LQKENI. This chain's CDR3 is CASSPPGRGSNQPQHF. The CDR3, as DNA: TGTGCCAGCTCACCACCGGGTCGGGGGAGCAATCAGCCCCAGCATTTT.

This sequence joins TRBV19 and TRBJ2-4; perhaps TRBD2 as D (6 bases). V lost 8 bases, J lost 1 base, and 15 bases lay in between. Germline assignment: CDR1 LNHDA and CDR2 SQIVND (reference sequence). CDR3 length: 15 amino acids. The DNA for the CDR3 is TGTGCCAGTCACATCGGCGGGACGGCCAAAAACATTCAGTACTTC. Its protein is CASHIGGTAKNIQYF.

V gene TRBV7-3 combines with J gene TRBJ2-2; D remains ambiguous. CDR3 size: 15 residues. The V and J ends lost 1 base and 2 bases respectively, with 8 bases between them. Germline V gene sequence: CDR1 SGHTA, CDR2 FQGTGA. In DNA form, the CDR3 reads TGTGCCAGCAGCTTAAGGCAGACTAACACCGGGGAGCTGTTTTTT. Translated, it gives CASSLRQTNTGELFF.

V gene TRBV29-1 combines with J gene TRBJ1-2; no definite D call. Germline V gives CDR1 SQVTM, CDR2 ANQGSEA. The CDR3 has 12 residues. The chain's CDR3 is CGTFTVNYGYTF. CDR3 nucleotide sequence: TGCGGTACTTTCACGGTGAACTATGGCTACACCTTC. The full variable domain, its missing parts supplied by reference TRBV29-1 and TRBJ1-2, is SAVISQKPSRDICQRGTSLTIQCQVDSQVTMMFWYRQQPGQSLTLIATANQGSEATYESGFVIDKFPISRPNLTFSTLTVSNMSPEDSSIYLCGTFTVNYGYTFGSGTRLTVV.

This chain links TRBV5-1 with TRBJ2-1; 8 bases are shared with TRBD1. Germline V gene data show CDR1 as SGHRS and CDR2 as YFSETQ. The CDR3 runs 15 residues. V gave up 7 bases and J gave up 8 bases; unmatched junction bases: 14. The CDR3 nucleotides are TGCGCCAGCGGCCGAGGTGGGACAGGATACCATGAGCAGTTCTTC. Its protein is CASGRGGTGYHEQFF.